A selection of T cell receptor beta chains follows, all from one sample in a study of T-cell memory formation after mild COVID-19. TCRdb processed the 5' RACE reads anew with MiXCR; each CDR3 protein has one entry. This table holds 560,000 or so distinct CDR3 sequences, roughly 17% found once. The sequenced sample was PBMCs or a T cell subset sorted from them (not recorded which). Receptors were obtained from an adult woman who had mild COVID-19 (a few samples of this study predate the infection). Cell type and time point are not known. The CDR3 runs from the conserved cysteine through the conserved F or W. The D gene is left open where the match is weak. A clone size is listed for some rows: how often the clone was seen (once, few, many), or a class if it is expanded.

cdr3_length	v_call	d_call	j_call	clone_size	cdr3_nt	cdr3_aa
15	TRBV5-1	NA	TRBJ1-1	few	TGCGCCAGCAGCATCCGACAGGACAAGAACACTGAAGCTTTCTTT	CASSIRQDKNTEAFF
12	TRBV7-9	NA	TRBJ2-7	NA	TGTGCCCTCGGACGAAGCTCCTACGAGCAGTACTTC	CALGRSSYEQYF
15	TRBV9	NA	TRBJ2-7	few	TGTGCCAGCAGCGTAGGGGGTTTAAGCGGCTACGAGCAGTACTTC	CASSVGGLSGYEQYF
14	TRBV12-3/TRBV12-4	NA	TRBJ1-1	few	TGTGCCAGCAGCTCATCTTGGATGGTGAAAGGAGCTTTCTTT	CASSSSWMVKGAFF
11	TRBV9	NA	TRBJ2-7	NA	TGTGCCAGCAGGAGCAGGGCCGAGCAGTACTTC	CASRSRAEQYF
22	TRBV5-1	TRBD1	TRBJ1-6	NA	TGCGCCAGCAGCGAAGACCTTTGGGGGACAGGCGACACGAGCTCCTATAATTCACCCCTCCACTTT	CASSEDLWGTGDTSSYNSPLHF
18	TRBV24-1	TRBD2	TRBJ2-2	NA	TGTGCCACCAGTGATTTCCGGGGGGGAACCCGGAACACCGGGGAGCTGTTTTTT	CATSDFRGGTRNTGELFF
16	TRBV7-9	TRBD1	TRBJ2-7	NA	TGTGCCAGCAGCTTAGCCCTAGGGACAGGGAGTTACGAGCAGTACTTC	CASSLALGTGSYEQYF
16	TRBV5-1	TRBD1	TRBJ2-7	NA	TGCGCCAGCAGCTTGTTGTCGGGACAGGGTATATACGAGCAGTACTTC	CASSLLSGQGIYEQYF
13	TRBV4-1	TRBD1	TRBJ1-2	NA	TGCGCCAGCAGCCAAGTAACAGGGGATGGCTACACCTTC	CASSQVTGDGYTF
13	TRBV6-2/TRBV6-3	NA	TRBJ2-1	NA	TGTGCCAGCACCCACTGGAGGGACAATGAGCAGTTCTTC	CASTHWRDNEQFF
14	TRBV24-1	TRBD1	TRBJ1-2	NA	TGTGCCACCAGTGCCTCCGGGACAGGAGGTGGCTACACCTTC	CATSASGTGGGYTF
15	TRBV5-1	TRBD1	TRBJ2-1	NA	TGCGCCAGCAGCATAGGGACAGGGACCTACAATGAGCAGTTCTTC	CASSIGTGTYNEQFF
13	TRBV20-1	NA	TRBJ2-5	NA	TGCAGTGCTTTTCCGGGACTTCAAGAGACCCAGTACTTC	CSAFPGLQETQYF
15	TRBV18	TRBD1	TRBJ1-2	few	TGTGCCAGCTCACCAAGGGACAGCAGGGACTATGGCTACACCTTC	CASSPRDSRDYGYTF
14	TRBV18	NA	TRBJ2-1	NA	TGTGCCAGCTCATCTCGGACGGACAACAATGAGCAGTTCTTC	CASSSRTDNNEQFF
14	TRBV24-1	NA	TRBJ1-1	NA	TGTGCCACCAGTGATTTTTTGGCTCACCAAGGAGCTTTCTTT	CATSDFLAHQGAFF
12	TRBV15	NA	TRBJ1-5	few	TGTGCCACCAGCATCGGGAATCAGCCCCAGCATTTT	CATSIGNQPQHF
16	TRBV11-3	TRBD1	TRBJ1-2	many	TGTGCCAGCAGCTCAATGATGGACAGGCCTAACTATGGCTACACCTTC	CASSSMMDRPNYGYTF
17	TRBV6-4	NA	TRBJ2-3	NA	TGTGCCAGCAGTGACGATTCGGGTGGGAGTAGCACAGATACGCAGTATTTT	CASSDDSGGSSTDTQYF
14	TRBV20-1	TRBD1	TRBJ2-2	few	TGCAGTGCTGGGGACAGGGGGAACACCGGGGAGCTGTTTTTT	CSAGDRGNTGELFF
14	TRBV9	NA	TRBJ2-7	NA	TGTGCCAGCAGCGTCGGACTATCTACCTACGAGCAGTACTTC	CASSVGLSTYEQYF
13	TRBV6-1	TRBD1	TRBJ2-1	NA	TGTGCCAGCAGTGCCCAAACAGGGGTTGAGCAGTTCTTC	CASSAQTGVEQFF
12	TRBV28	NA	TRBJ1-2	NA	TGTGCCAGCAGGAACGGTCGGGGGGGCTACACCTTC	CASRNGRGGYTF
18	TRBV27	TRBD2	TRBJ2-2	few	TGTGCCAGCAGTTTATTGGTGCTAGCGGGGGAGAACACCGGGGAGCTGTTTTTT	CASSLLVLAGENTGELFF
16	TRBV9	NA	TRBJ2-1	NA	TGTGCCAGCAGCGTAGTACCCGGGGGCCAATACAATGAGCAGTTCTTC	CASSVVPGGQYNEQFF
12	TRBV24-1	NA	TRBJ2-7	NA	TGTGCCACAGCCGGGAACAATTACGAGCAGTACTTC	CATAGNNYEQYF
18	TRBV11-1	TRBD2	TRBJ2-5	few	TGTGCCAGCAGCCACCAAGGACTAGCGGGGGCCTTCCAAGAGACCCAGTACTTC	CASSHQGLAGAFQETQYF
14	TRBV6-2/TRBV6-3	NA	TRBJ2-1	NA	TGTGCCAGCAGCATCGCAGCGGGCGTCAATGAGCAGTTCTTC	CASSIAAGVNEQFF
13	TRBV2	NA	TRBJ2-7	NA	TGTGCCAGCATTAGAGGCGATCCCTACGAGCAGTACTTC	CASIRGDPYEQYF